The 12 T cell receptor beta chains given below trace back to one sample, sequenced in a study of vaccination effects on CD4 cells after COVID-19. Sequencing was preceded by expansion of antigen-specific CD4+ T cells with viral peptide pools in the ViraFEST assay. Culture proceeded for more than nine days, and CD4+ T cells were then isolated. Having tested negative for nucleocapsid antibodies, the vaccine recipients showed no prior SARS-CoV-2 infection. Their target antigens are unknown. The data were produced by immunoSEQ multiplex PCR, yet TCRdb's version contains in-frame clones alone and is incomplete. The table shows about 68,000 clones, with 80% occurring only once. This material consisted of CD4+ T cells from PBMCs cultured with SARS-CoV-2 spike peptides, taken before COVID-19 vaccination. These receptors were taken from a human donor who received a COVID-19 vaccine.

V usage is TRBV7-2 and J usage is TRBJ2-3; tentatively, D is TRBD2 (5 bases). Germline loops: CDR1 SGHTA, CDR2 FQGNSA. The CDR3 has 15 amino acids. With 1 base removed from V and 0 bases from J, the gap between germline ends came to 8 bases. The DNA of the CDR3 is TGTGCCAGCAGCTTAGTGAGCGGAAGCACAGATACGCAGTATTTT. It is translated as CASSLVSGSTDTQYF.

The chain is built from TRBV4-1 and TRBJ1-5; 9 bases line up with TRBD1. CDR1 is MGHRA and CDR2 is YSYEKL in the germline V gene. The CDR3 length is 14 residues. Germline trimming cut 4 bases from V and 6 bases from J; bases unmatched to any gene: 4. The CDR3 is CASSRGQGGQPQHF. The CDR3 bases are TGCGCCAGCAGCCGGGGACAGGGAGGTCAGCCCCAGCATTTT.

This clone has more than one count but fewer than ten. J is TRBJ1-1 and V is TRBV5-5; D ambiguous. Per germline, CDR1 SGHKS and CDR2 YYEKEE (reference sequence). The V gene lost 0 bases and the J gene lost 0 bases, with 12 bases spanning the gap. The CDR3 contains 16 residues. CDR3 DNA: TGTGCCAGCAGCTTGGTAAATATGGGGTTGAACACTGAAGCTTTCTTT. It translates to CASSLVNMGLNTEAFF. Looking up the rest from reference TRBV5-5 and TRBJ1-1 gives the full variable domain: DAGVTQSPTHLIKTRGQQVTLRCSPISGHKSVSWYQQVLGQGPQFIFQYYEKEERGRGNFPDRFSARQFPNYSSELNVNALLLGDSALYLCASSLVNMGLNTEAFFGQGTRLTVV.

This chain connects TRBV18 to TRBJ1-2; 8 nucleotides match TRBD1. The length of the CDR3 is 16 residues. CDR1 is KGHSH and CDR2 is LQKENI in the germline V gene. Trimming cost V 5 bases and J 2 bases; bases outside gene matches: 10. The CDR3 nucleotides read TGTGCCAGCTCAGCCGAGACAGGGGCGATAAACTATGGCTACACCTTC. As protein: CASSAETGAINYGYTF. Filled out from reference TRBV18 and TRBJ1-2, the complete variable domain reads NAGVMQNPRHLVRRRGQEARLRCSPMKGHSHVYWYRQLPEEGLKFMVYLQKENIIDESGMPKERFSAEFPKEGPSILRIQQVVRGDSAAYFCASSAETGAINYGYTFGSGTRLTVV.

This clone was seen a single time. The chain has TRBV24-1 and TRBJ2-3; D may be TRBD2 (6 bases). The CDR3 has 18 amino acids. The V gene's germline CDR1 is KGHDR and CDR2 SFDVKD. V lost 5 bases, J lost 0 bases, and 20 bases lay in between. DNA for the CDR3: TGTGCCACCAGTGCTATTCCGGGACTTCATACTAGCACAGATACGCAGTATTTT. Translated: CATSAIPGLHTSTDTQYF.

The chain has TRBV21-1 and TRBJ1-3. TRBV21-1 is a recognized pseudogene. The CDR3 totals 15 residues. The CDR3 reads CASSKEGGVGNTIYF. CDR3 coding DNA: TGTGCCAGCAGCAAAGAGGGGGGGGTTGGAAACACCATATATTTT.

CDR3 bases: TGTGCCAGCAGCTTAGGTGGACAGGGGCTGGGGGCGCCCCCTCGGGATGGCTACACCTTC. Its protein product is CASSLGGQGLGAPPRDGYTF. The genes are TRBV7-8 and TRBJ1-2; TRBD1 agrees at 9 bases. The germline V gene encodes CDR1 SGHVS and CDR2 FQNEAQ. V gave up 1 base and J gave up 6 bases; unmatched junction bases: 21. The CDR3 is 20 residues long.

The CDR3 here is CASSQDRGRGEQFF. The CDR3 bases are TGCGCCAGCAGCCAAGACAGGGGGAGGGGTGAGCAGTTCTTC. The rearrangement links TRBV5-1 to TRBJ2-1; TRBD1 matches 9 bases. Trimming at V came to 4 bases and at J to 9 bases, leaving 8 bases not matched to a gene. Per the germline V gene, CDR1 is SGHRS and CDR2 is YFSETQ. This CDR3 is built from 14 residues.

CDR3 sequence: CASSSGGAGGTEAFF. The CDR3, as DNA: TGTGCCAGCAGTTCTGGTGGGGCAGGGGGCACTGAAGCTTTCTTT. The V call is TRBV6-2 or TRBV6-3, the J call TRBJ1-1, with 7 positions matching TRBD1. The germline V gene has CDR1 MNHEY and CDR2 SVGEGT. With 4 bases clipped from V and 4 bases from J, the junction kept 9 bases outside the gene matches. This CDR3 contains 15 residues.

Here the CDR3 reads CASSQGTAVNEKLFF. CDR3 in DNA: TGCGCCAGCAGCCAAGGGACTGCCGTTAATGAAAAACTGTTTTTT. The chain has TRBV4-1 and TRBJ1-4; D gene unclear. This CDR3 has 15 amino acids. Germline V lookup: CDR1 MGHRA, CDR2 YSYEKL. The V end lost 1 base, the J end lost 4 bases, and 10 bases lay between the germline ends.

This clone was counted a few times. The chain has TRBV2 and TRBJ1-5; D is possibly TRBD1 (5 bases). V was shortened by 3 bases and J by 6 bases, with 9 bases between the two germline ends. The CDR3 extends over 13 amino acids. Germline assignment: CDR1 SNHLY and CDR2 FYNNEI. Here the CDR3 reads CASSEQGSQPQHF. In DNA, the CDR3 is TGTGCCAGCAGTGAGCAGGGAAGTCAGCCCCAGCATTTT.

The chain couples TRBV6-4 to TRBJ2-1; D is uncertain. The CDR3 has 15 residues. Germline V gives CDR1 MRHNA, CDR2 SNTAGT. V lost 2 bases, J lost 0 bases, and 8 bases lay in between. The CDR3 region has the DNA TGTGCCAGCAGTGACAACAGCATCTCCTACAATGAGCAGTTCTTC. This sequence encodes CASSDNSISYNEQFF.